These 11 T cell receptor beta chains came from one sample sequenced in a study of T-cell reconstitution after alpha-beta-depleted transplantation in children. Unique molecular identifiers were incorporated into the prepared TCRbeta library. One entry per CDR3 protein, called by TCRdb with MiXCR from the PCR reads. In the table there are about 250,000 distinct CDR3 sequences, approximately 24% of which are singletons. The sample was PBMCs, mostly from graft donor cells, taken 360 days after TCRalphabeta/CD19-depleted stem cell transplant. The receptor set was obtained from a female patient younger than 10 who had a stem cell transplant for congenital amegakaryocytic thrombocytopenia, so the T cells may come from the graft donor.

This clonotype has only a few counts. The rearrangement uses TRBV6-2 or TRBV6-3 and TRBJ2-1; D perhaps matches TRBD2 (6 bases). The CDR3 loop spans 14 amino acids. V shed 0 bases and J shed 14 bases, with 17 bases lying between them. Germline V gives CDR1 MNHEY, CDR2 SVGEGT. The CDR3 coding sequence is TGTGCCAGCAGTTACTCGGGGCTAGCGATATTGGAGTTCTTC. This translates into CASSYSGLAILEFF.

The CDR3 DNA is TGTGCCAGCAGCCCTGCCGGCGGGCAGGCAAGGGACTATGGCTACACCTTC. Amino acids: CASSPAGGQARDYGYTF. The V and J genes are TRBV7-9 and TRBJ1-2; unclear D gene. Germline V gene data show CDR1 as SEHNR and CDR2 as FQNEAQ (reference sequence). This CDR3 spans 17 amino acids. Trimming stripped 5 bases from V and 3 bases from J, with 22 bases between.

This clonotype was detected only a few times. For the CDR3, the DNA is TGCGCCAGCAGCCTCAAGAAAGTGGGCCGCTTTGGCTACAATGAGCAGTTCTTC. Protein sequence: CASSLKKVGRFGYNEQFF. The chain couples TRBV4-3 to TRBJ2-1; D not resolved. V gave up 4 bases and J gave up 3 bases, with 22 bases separating them. This CDR3 is 18 amino acids long. CDR1 and CDR2 (germline): LGHNA, YSLEER.

This clonotype has just a few counts. The chain uses TRBV12-3 or TRBV12-4 and TRBJ1-5, with D hard to call. V lost 3 bases, J lost 7 bases, and 7 bases lay in between. CDR3 length: 12 amino acids. The CDR3 is CASSLSLQPQHF. CDR3 in DNA: TGTGCCAGCAGTTTGTCACTCCAGCCCCAGCATTTT.

This clonotype was detected a few times. The gene calls are TRBV6-1 and TRBJ2-6; D not resolved. This CDR3 comprises 15 residues. With 4 bases removed from V and 0 bases from J, the gap between germline ends came to 7 bases. Per the germline V gene, CDR1 is MNHNS and CDR2 is SASEGT. CDR3 amino acids: CASSGPPSGANVLTF. The DNA for the CDR3 is TGTGCCAGCAGTGGGCCGCCCTCTGGGGCCAACGTCCTGACTTTC.

This sequence joins TRBV4-2 and TRBJ2-7; 9 bases align to TRBD2. J lost 3 bases, V lost 1 base, and 10 bases had no gene match. The CDR3 is 17 residues long. Looked up from germline, CDR1 is LGHNA and CDR2 is YNFKEQ. DNA for the CDR3: TGTGCCAGCAGCCAAGCCGGCGTAGCGGGAGCCCTCTACGAGCAGTACTTC. This gives the protein CASSQAGVAGALYEQYF.

With regard to this clonotype: Because the CDR3 is missing its conserved closing phenylalanine or tryptophan, this is likely a read error. The rearrangement joins TRBV7-9 to TRBJ2-1; D not resolved. Per germline, CDR1 SEHNR and CDR2 FQNEAQ (reference sequence). V shed 4 bases and J shed 4 bases, with 8 bases lying between them. The length of the CDR3 is 13 residues. The CDR3 here is CASSWERYNEQFL. CDR3 coding DNA: TGTGCCAGCAGCTGGGAAAGATACAATGAGCAGTTCTTA.

Turning to this clonotype: The final CDR3 position lacks the conserved phenylalanine or tryptophan, pointing to a likely read error. Because the CDR3's place on the DNA is in doubt, the DNA is left out and the CDR3 is given as listed by TCRdb. This chain uses TRBV7-7 with TRBJ2-7. Germline assignment: CDR1 SSHAT and CDR2 FNYEAQ (reference sequence). Counting both end residues, the CDR3 totals 9 amino acids. The CDR3 reads CASSLVVGG.

The DNA of the CDR3 is TGTGCCAGCAGCCAAGGTGCAGGCACAGATACGCAGTATTTT. It yields the protein CASSQGAGTDTQYF. This chain joins TRBV14 and TRBJ2-3; D is undetermined. V was pared by 1 base and J by 1 base, with 6 bases between. The CDR3 loop spans 14 amino acids. From germline, CDR1 is SGHDN and CDR2 FVKESK.

CDR3 in amino acids: CASSYRSFDSPLHF. The CDR3 nucleotides read TGTGCCAGCAGTTACCGTAGTTTTGATTCACCCCTCCACTTT. The chain has TRBV6-5 and TRBJ1-6; D remains unclear. CDR1 and CDR2 from the germline V gene are MNHEY and SVGAGI. The CDR3 contains 14 residues. Trimming pared 2 bases from V and 8 bases from J, leaving 10 bases between.

In its sample, this clonotype was seen a few times. The V call is TRBV20-1, the J call TRBJ2-7; 13 bases line up with TRBD2. This CDR3 comprises 14 residues. V lost 6 bases and J lost 4; bases outside the gene matches: 6. Looked up from germline, CDR1 is DFQATT and CDR2 is SNEGSKA (reference sequence). Here the CDR3 DNA reads TGCAGTGCCGCAGGGACTAGCGGGGAGTACGAGCAGTACTTC. Translating it yields CSAAGTSGEYEQYF.